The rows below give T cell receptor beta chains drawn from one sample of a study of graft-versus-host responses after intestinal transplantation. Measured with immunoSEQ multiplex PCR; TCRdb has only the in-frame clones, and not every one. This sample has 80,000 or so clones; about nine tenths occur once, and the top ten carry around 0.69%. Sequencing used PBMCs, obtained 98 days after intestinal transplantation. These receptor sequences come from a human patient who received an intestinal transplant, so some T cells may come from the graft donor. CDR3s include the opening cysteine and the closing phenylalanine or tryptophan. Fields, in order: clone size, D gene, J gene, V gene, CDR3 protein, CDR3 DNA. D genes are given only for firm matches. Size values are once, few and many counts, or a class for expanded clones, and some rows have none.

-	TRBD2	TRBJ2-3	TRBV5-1	CASSLTSGKTDTQYF	TGCGCCAGCAGCTTGACCAGCGGGAAGACAGATACGCAGTATTTT
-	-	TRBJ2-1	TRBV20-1	CSADSYNEQFF	TGCAGTGCTGACTCCTACAATGAGCAGTTCTTC
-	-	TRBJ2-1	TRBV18	CASSPPSTGNEQFF	TGTGCCAGCTCACCACCGTCAACTGGCAATGAGCAGTTCTTC
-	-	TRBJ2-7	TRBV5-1	CASSLGPSSYEQYF	TGCGCCAGCAGCTTGGGGCCTAGCTCCTACGAGCAGTACTTC
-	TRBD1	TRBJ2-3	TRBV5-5	CASSLALKLGTGWSTQYF	TGTGCCAGCAGCTTGGCACTCAAACTCGGGACAGGGTGGAGTACGCAGTATTTT
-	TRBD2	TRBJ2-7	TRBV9	CASSVEGGTSGMLTYEQYF	TGTGCCAGCAGCGTAGAGGGGGGGACTAGCGGGATGCTGACCTACGAGCAGTACTTC
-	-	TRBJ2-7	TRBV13	CASSSSGYEQYF	TGTGCCAGCAGCTCCTCAGGTTACGAGCAGTACTTC
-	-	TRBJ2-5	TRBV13	CASSLESGNQETQYF	TGTGCCAGCAGCTTAGAGTCGGGGAACCAAGAGACCCAGTACTTC
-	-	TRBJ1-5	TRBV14	CASSPTGMGYSNQPQHF	TGTGCCAGCAGCCCTACAGGGATGGGGTATAGCAATCAGCCCCAGCATTTT
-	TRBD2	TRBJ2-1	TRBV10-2	CASMRTSGGNEQFF	TGCGCCAGCATGCGGACTAGCGGAGGCAATGAGCAGTTCTTC
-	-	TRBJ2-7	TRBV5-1	CASSLGYEQYF	TGCGCCAGCAGCTTAGGCTACGAGCAGTACTTC
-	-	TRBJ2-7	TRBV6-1	CASSTGPAYEQYF	TGTGCCAGCAGTACCGGGCCTGCCTACGAGCAGTACTTC
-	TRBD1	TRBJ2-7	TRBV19	CASSEGQGLLYEQYF	TGTGCCAGTAGTGAAGGACAGGGCCTTCTCTACGAGCAGTACTTC
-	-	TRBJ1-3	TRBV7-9	CASSTTGNTIYF	TGTGCCAGCAGCACGACTGGAAACACCATATATTTT
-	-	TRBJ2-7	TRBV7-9	CASSLGLGSGHEQYF	TGTGCCAGCAGCTTAGGTTTGGGTTCGGGCCACGAGCAGTACTTC
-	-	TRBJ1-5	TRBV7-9	CASSPAGHVSNQPQHF	TGTGCCAGCAGCCCCGCAGGACATGTTAGCAATCAGCCCCAGCATTTT
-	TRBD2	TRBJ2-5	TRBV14	CASSRMAGTISETQYF	TGTGCCAGCAGCCGGATGGCCGGGACTATCTCAGAGACCCAGTACTTC
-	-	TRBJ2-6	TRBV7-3	CASSEQGPTSGANVLTF	TGTGCCAGCAGCGAACAGGGACCAACCTCTGGGGCCAACGTCCTGACTTTC
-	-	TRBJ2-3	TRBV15	CATSREIGGVTDTQYF	TGTGCCACCAGCAGAGAAATCGGGGGCGTCACAGATACGCAGTATTTT
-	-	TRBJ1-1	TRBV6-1	CASSEGVDTNTEAFF	TGTGCCAGCAGTGAAGGGGTGGATACGAACACTGAAGCTTTCTTT
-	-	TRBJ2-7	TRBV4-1	CASSQMATDGTYEQYF	TGCGCCAGCAGCCAGATGGCTACGGACGGTACCTACGAGCAGTACTTC
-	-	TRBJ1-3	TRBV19	CASSIGQSSGNTIYF	TGTGCCAGTAGTATAGGACAGAGCTCTGGAAACACCATATATTTT
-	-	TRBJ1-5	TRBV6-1	CASSEGWTEHF	TGTGCCAGCAGTGAAGGGTGGACAGAGCATTTT
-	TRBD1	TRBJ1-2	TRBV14	CASSQRRQGDGYTF	TGTGCCAGCAGCCAACGACGACAGGGGGATGGCTACACCTTC
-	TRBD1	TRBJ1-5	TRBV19	CASSIHRGPNQPQHF	TGTGCCAGTAGCATTCACAGGGGGCCCAATCAGCCCCAGCATTTT
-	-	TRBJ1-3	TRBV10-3	CAISESKRESVSGNTIYF	TGTGCCATCAGTGAGTCTAAGAGAGAAAGCGTCTCTGGAAACACCATATATTTT
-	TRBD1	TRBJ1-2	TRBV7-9	CASSPLLTGTNYGYTF	TGTGCCAGCAGCCCTCTCTTGACAGGGACTAACTATGGCTACACCTTC
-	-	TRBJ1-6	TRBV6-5	CASSATQGDSPLHF	TGTGCCAGCAGTGCCACACAGGGAGATTCACCCCTCCACTTT
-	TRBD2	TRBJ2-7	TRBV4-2	CASSQDSGGPYEQYF	TGTGCCAGCAGCCAAGATAGCGGGGGACCCTACGAGCAGTACTTC
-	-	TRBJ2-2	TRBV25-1	CASSEDLGLLYTGELFF	TGTGCCAGCAGTGAAGATTTGGGACTCCTTTACACCGGGGAGCTGTTTTTT
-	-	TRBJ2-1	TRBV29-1	CSVVRTATYNEQFF	TGCAGCGTTGTTCGGACAGCCACCTACAATGAGCAGTTCTTC
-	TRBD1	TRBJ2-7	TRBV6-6	CASIDRGDEQYF	TGTGCCAGCATCGACAGGGGAGACGAGCAGTACTTC
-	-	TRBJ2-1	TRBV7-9	CASSLDGRPGLFF	TGTGCCAGCAGCTTAGATGGCCGCCCAGGGCTGTTCTTC
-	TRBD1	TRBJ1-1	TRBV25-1	CASSPGTVTEAFF	TGTGCCAGCAGCCCAGGGACAGTCACTGAAGCTTTCTTT
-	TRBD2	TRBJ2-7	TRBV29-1	CSVSGGNYEQYF	TGCAGCGTTAGCGGGGGGAATTACGAGCAGTACTTC
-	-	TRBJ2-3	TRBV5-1	CASAKWGDGDTQYF	TGCGCCAGCGCAAAGTGGGGGGATGGAGATACGCAGTATTTT
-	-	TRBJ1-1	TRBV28	CASSLWGGTPNTEAFF	TGTGCCAGCAGTTTATGGGGAGGGACCCCGAACACTGAAGCTTTCTTT
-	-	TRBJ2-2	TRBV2	CASSGTNTGELFF	TGTGCCAGCAGTGGGACAAACACCGGGGAGCTGTTTTTT
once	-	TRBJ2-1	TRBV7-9	CASSLWVEPERFF	TGTGCCAGCAGCTTGTGGGTTGAACCTGAGCGGTTCTTC
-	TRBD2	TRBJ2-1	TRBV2	CATAGEAYNEQFF	TGTGCCACCGCGGGAGAGGCCTACAATGAGCAGTTCTTC
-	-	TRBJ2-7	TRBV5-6	CASSLEGNEQYF	TGCGCCAGCAGCTTGGAAGGGAACGAGCAGTACTTC
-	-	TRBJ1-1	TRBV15	CATSRDEAVDTEAFF	TGTGCCACCAGCAGAGATGAGGCGGTAGACACTGAAGCTTTCTTT
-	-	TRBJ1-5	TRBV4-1	CASSRGSVSNQPQHF	TGCGCCAGCAGCAGAGGGAGCGTCAGCAATCAGCCCCAGCATTTT
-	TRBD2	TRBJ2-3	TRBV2	CASSSSGGAADTQYF	TGTGCCAGCAGTTCTAGCGGGGGGGCGGCAGATACGCAGTATTTT
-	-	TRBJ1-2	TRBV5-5	CASSPTLANYGYTF	TGTGCCAGCAGCCCGACGTTAGCTAACTATGGCTACACCTTC
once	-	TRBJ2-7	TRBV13	CASSFTQGPEQYF	TGTGCCAGCAGCTTCACACAGGGCCCAGAGCAGTACTTC
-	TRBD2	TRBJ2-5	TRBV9	CASSVAQLAAQYF	TGTGCCAGCAGCGTAGCGCAACTAGCGGCCCAGTACTTC
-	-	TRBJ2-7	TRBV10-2	CASSESRGMPYEQYF	TGCGCCAGCAGTGAGTCTAGGGGTATGCCCTACGAGCAGTACTTC
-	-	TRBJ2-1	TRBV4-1	CASSQGNEQFF	TGCGCCAGCAGCCAAGGCAATGAGCAGTTCTTC
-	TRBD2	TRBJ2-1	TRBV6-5	CASSYLAGDRNEQFF	TGTGCCAGCAGTTACTTAGCGGGGGATCGAAATGAGCAGTTCTTC